This TCR beta chain was observed in a study of post-analysis software for immune sequencing data. Points from the study as a whole: A few TRBV segments (TRBV5-6, TRBV5-1 and TRBV20-1 among them) occurred more frequently in patients than in controls.

Sequencing libraries made from TCR beta cDNA carried unique molecular identifiers. MiXCR, run by TCRdb on the PCR reads, gives a single entry per CDR3 protein. Here the sample spans hundreds of thousands of distinct CDR3 sequences, 55% to 60% being singletons. Comments on this clonotype: As yet, its antigen is unknown.

The junction had 8 bases not matched to a gene; V was cut back by 1 base and J by 5 bases. CDR1 LGHNA and CDR2 YNFKEQ come from the germline V gene. This CDR3 contains 16 residues. The V gene is TRBV4-2, the J gene TRBJ2-5, with 9 nucleotides matching TRBD2. The TCR comes from a girl aged 2 to 9 with multiple sclerosis. Sequencing was performed on blood. Written as DNA, the CDR3 is TGTGCCAGCAGCCAAGGGGGTAGCGGGAGTCAGGAGACCCAGTACTTC. As protein: CASSQGGSGSQETQYF.